This TCR beta chain was sequenced in a study of shared clonotypes between healthy human individuals. Repertoires were generated with immunoSEQ multiplex PCR, while TCRdb's copy carries only in-frame clones and drops some. This sample has 2 million to 2.5 million clones; 93% occur once, and the top ten carry about 0.38%. This TCR was recovered from a man younger than 30 in good health. Some clones in this sample may be carry-over from other donors' samples. Sequencing was carried out using naive CD4+ T cells from PBMCs. The subset is: CD45RA+ positively selected.

This CDR3 is CASSPKLAETQYF. The CDR3 nucleotides read TGTGCCAGCTCACCCAAACTAGCAGAGACCCAGTACTTC. V usage is TRBV18 and J usage is TRBJ2-5, with D possibly being TRBD2 (6 bases). V lost 3 bases to trimming and J lost 4 bases, with 9 bases between them. The CDR3 contains 13 residues. Germline CDR1 is KGHSH and CDR2 is LQKENI.